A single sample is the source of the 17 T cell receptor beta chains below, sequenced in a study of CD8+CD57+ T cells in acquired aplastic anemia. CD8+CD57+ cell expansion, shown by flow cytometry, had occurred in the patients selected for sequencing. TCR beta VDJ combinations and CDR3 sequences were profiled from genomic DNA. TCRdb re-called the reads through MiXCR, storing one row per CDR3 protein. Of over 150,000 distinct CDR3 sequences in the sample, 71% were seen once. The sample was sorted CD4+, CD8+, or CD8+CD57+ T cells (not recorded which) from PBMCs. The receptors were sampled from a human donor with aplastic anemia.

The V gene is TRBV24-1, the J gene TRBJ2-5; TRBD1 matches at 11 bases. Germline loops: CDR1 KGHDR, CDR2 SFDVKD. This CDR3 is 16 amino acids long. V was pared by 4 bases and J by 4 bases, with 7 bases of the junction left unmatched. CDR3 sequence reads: CATSDWTGGAGETQYF. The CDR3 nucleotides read TGTGCCACCAGTGACTGGACAGGGGGCGCAGGAGAGACCCAGTACTTC.

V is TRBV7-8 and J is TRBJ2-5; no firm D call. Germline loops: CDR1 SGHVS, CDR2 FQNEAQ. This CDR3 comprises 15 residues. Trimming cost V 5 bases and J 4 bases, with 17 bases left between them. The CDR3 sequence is CASSVRWVERETQYF. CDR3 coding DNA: TGTGCCAGCAGCGTCCGGTGGGTTGAGCGAGAGACCCAGTACTTC.

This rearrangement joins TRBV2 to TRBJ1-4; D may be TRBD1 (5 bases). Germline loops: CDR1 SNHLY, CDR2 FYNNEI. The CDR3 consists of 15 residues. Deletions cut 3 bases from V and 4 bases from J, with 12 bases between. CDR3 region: CASSDTLGRNEKLFF. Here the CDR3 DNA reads TGTGCCAGCAGTGATACACTGGGGCGTAATGAAAAACTGTTTTTT.

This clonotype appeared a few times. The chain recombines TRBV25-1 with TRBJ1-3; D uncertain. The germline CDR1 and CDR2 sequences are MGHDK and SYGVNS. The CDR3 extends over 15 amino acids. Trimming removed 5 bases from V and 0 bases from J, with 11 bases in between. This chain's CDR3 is CASSLGGSSGNTIYF. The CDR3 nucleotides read TGTGCCAGCAGTTTGGGCGGAAGCTCTGGAAACACCATATATTTT.

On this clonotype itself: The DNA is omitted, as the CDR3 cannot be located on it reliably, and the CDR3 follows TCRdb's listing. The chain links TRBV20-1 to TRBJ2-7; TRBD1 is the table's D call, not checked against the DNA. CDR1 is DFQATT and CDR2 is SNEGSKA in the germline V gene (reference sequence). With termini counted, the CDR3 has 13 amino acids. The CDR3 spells CCVFLCGAAKQYV.

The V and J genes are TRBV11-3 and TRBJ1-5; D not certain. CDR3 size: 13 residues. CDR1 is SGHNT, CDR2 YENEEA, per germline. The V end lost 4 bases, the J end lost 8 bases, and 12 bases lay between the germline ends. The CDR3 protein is CASSSQVQEPQHF. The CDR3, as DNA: TGTGCCAGCAGCTCACAAGTGCAAGAGCCCCAGCATTTT.

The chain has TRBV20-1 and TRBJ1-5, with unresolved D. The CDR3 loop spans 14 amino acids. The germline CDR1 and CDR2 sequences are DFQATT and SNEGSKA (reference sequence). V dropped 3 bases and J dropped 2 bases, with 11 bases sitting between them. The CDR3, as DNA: TGCAGTGCTAGTCGGCAGGCGGGCAATCAGCCCCAGCATTTT. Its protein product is CSASRQAGNQPQHF.

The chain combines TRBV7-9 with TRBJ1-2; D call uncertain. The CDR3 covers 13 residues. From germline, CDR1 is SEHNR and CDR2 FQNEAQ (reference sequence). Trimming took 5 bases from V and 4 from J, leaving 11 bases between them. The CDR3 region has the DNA TGTGCCAGCAGCCAGGTCGGGCCCTATGGCTACACCTTC. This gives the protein CASSQVGPYGYTF.

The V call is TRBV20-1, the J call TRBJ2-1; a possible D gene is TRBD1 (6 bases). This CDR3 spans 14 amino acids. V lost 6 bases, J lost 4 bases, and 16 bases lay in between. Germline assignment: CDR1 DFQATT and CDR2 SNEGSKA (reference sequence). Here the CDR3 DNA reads TGCAGTGCCAGCAGTGAAAGGGGGTACAATGAGCAGTTCTTC. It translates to CSASSERGYNEQFF.

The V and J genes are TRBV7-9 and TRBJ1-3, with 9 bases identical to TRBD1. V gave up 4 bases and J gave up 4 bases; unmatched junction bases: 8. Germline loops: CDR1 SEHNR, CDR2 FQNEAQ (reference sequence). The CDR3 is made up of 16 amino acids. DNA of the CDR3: TGTGCCAGCAGCTCAATACAGGGGGCGCTAGGAAACACCATATATTTT. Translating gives CASSSIQGALGNTIYF.

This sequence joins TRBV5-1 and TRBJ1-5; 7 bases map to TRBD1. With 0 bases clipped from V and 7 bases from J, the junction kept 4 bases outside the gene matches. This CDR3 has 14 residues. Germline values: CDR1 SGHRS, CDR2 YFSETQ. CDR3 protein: CASSLEGAGQPQHF. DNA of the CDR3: TGCGCCAGCAGCTTGGAGGGGGCAGGGCAGCCCCAGCATTTT.

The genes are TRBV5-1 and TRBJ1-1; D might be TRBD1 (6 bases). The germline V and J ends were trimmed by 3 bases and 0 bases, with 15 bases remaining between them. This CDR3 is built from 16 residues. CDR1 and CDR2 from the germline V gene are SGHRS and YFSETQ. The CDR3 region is CASSSGTGTVNTEAFF. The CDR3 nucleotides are TGCGCCAGCAGCTCTGGAACAGGGACGGTGAACACTGAAGCTTTCTTT.

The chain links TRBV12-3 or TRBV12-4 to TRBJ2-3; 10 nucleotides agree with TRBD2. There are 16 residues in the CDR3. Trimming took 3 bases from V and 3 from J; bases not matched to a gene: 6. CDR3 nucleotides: TGTGCCAGCAGTTTTGCGAGCGGGGGGGAAACAGATACGCAGTATTTT. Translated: CASSFASGGETDTQYF.

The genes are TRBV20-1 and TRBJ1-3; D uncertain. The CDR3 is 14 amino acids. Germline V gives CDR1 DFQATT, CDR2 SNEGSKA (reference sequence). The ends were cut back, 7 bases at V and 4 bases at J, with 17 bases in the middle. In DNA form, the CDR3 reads TGCAGTGGCACTACAGAAGACCCCGGAAACACCATATATTTT. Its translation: CSGTTEDPGNTIYF.

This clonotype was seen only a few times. CDR3 in DNA: TGCAGCGTTGAAAAGGGGCCCAACTATGGCTACACCTTC. Amino acid sequence: CSVEKGPNYGYTF. The rearrangement uses TRBV29-1 and TRBJ1-2; possibly TRBD1 for D (5 bases). Germline CDR1 reads SQVTM; CDR2 reads ANQGSEA. V gave up 2 bases and J gave up 2 bases, with 9 bases separating them. The CDR3 is made up of 13 amino acids.

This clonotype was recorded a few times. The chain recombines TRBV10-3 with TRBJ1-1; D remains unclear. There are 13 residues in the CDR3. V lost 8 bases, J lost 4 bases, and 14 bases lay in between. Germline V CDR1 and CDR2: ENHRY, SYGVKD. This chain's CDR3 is CAISEEDGTEAFF. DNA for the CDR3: TGTGCCATCTCCGAGGAGGACGGCACTGAAGCTTTCTTT.

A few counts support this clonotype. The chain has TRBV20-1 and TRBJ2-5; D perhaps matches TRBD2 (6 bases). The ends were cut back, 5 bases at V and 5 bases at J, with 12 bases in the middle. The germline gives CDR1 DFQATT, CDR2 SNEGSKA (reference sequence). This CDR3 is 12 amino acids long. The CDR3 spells CSAGGTLETQYF. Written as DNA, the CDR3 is TGCAGTGCTGGGGGGACCTTGGAGACCCAGTACTTC.